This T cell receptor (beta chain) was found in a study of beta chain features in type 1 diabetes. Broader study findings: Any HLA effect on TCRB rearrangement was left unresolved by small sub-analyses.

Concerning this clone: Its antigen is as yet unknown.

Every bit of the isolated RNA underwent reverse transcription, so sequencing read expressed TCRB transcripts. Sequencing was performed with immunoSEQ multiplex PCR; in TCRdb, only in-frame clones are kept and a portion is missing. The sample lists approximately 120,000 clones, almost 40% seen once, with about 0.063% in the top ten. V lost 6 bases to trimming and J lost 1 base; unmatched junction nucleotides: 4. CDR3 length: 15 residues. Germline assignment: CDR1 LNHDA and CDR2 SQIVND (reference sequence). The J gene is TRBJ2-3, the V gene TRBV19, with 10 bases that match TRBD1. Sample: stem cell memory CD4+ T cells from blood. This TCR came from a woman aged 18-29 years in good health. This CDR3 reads CASRRGTGGTDTQYF. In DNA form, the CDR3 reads TGTGCCAGTAGGCGGGGGACAGGGGGCACAGATACGCAGTATTTT.